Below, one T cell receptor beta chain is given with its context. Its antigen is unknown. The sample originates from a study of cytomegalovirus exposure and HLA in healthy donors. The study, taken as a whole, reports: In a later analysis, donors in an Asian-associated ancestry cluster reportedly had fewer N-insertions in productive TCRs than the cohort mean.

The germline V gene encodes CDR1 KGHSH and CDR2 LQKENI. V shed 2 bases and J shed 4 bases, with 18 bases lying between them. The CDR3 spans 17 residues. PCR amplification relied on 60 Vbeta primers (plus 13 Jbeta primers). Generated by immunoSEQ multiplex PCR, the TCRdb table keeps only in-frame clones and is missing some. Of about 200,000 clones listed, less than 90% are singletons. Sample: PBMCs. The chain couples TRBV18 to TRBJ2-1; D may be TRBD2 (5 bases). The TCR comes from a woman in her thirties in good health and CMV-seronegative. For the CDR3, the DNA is TGTGCCAGCTCACCAGGGAGTGGCGGCGAACGTTACAATGAGCAGTTCTTC. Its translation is CASSPGSGGERYNEQFF.